The clone carrying this T cell receptor (beta chain) was seen a handful of times. The antigen remains unidentified. TCR beta CDR3 regions were amplified from RNA. When the TCR CDR3 underwent first-round RT-PCR, the HTBI primer set was used. A single record per CDR3 protein comes from TCRdb applying MiXCR to the multiplex PCR reads. Altogether around 620,000 distinct CDR3 sequences are present, 13% to 15% being singletons, with the ten largest covering more than 6%. This entry belongs to a study of T cells in Graves' hyperthyroidism and ophthalmopathy. Looking at the study overall: Peripheral blood draws took place at initial diagnosis, ahead of any treatment.

Study-wide results and caveats: A model built on 13 V-J features separated ophthalmopathy from stable hyperthyroidism.

This CDR3 comprises 15 residues. Germline V gene sequence: CDR1 SGHTS, CDR2 YDEGEE. V trimming: 3 bases; J trimming: 6 bases; junction bases outside the gene matches: 9. It was uncontrolled infection, other autoimmune disease, pregnancy or lactation that excluded patients. PBMCs stemmed from around 9.3 ml fresh peripheral blood. This chain joins TRBV5-8 and TRBJ1-2; 9 bases align to TRBD1. The sequencing input was blood. The sequence came from a woman between 18 and 30 years old with Graves' ophthalmopathy. For the CDR3, the DNA is TGTGCCAGCAGCTCGACGGGACAGGGTGGGAATGGCTACACCTTC. This translates into CASSSTGQGGNGYTF.